Presented here are 2 T cell receptor beta chains from one specimen sequenced in a study of blood T cells in healthy people across ages. For the second PCR, which ran for about 7 to 11 cycles, a sample-barcoded 5' primer and a J-beta primer mix were used. Using its own MiXCR run on the 5' RACE reads, TCRdb lists one record per CDR3 protein. In the table there are around 1,600,000 distinct CDR3 sequences, approximately 43% of which are singletons. Input material: blood. The receptors derive from a woman younger than 35 in good health.

In its sample, this clonotype was seen a few times. This chain joins TRBV7-9 and TRBJ2-1; no reliable D call. Germline V lookup: CDR1 SEHNR, CDR2 FQNEAQ (reference sequence). The V end was cut by 4 bases, the J end by 5 bases, with 15 bases between. The CDR3 consists of 15 residues. In DNA form, the CDR3 reads TGTGCCAGCAGCTCTACCGCCAACGAACACAATGAGCAGTTCTTC. It yields the protein CASSSTANEHNEQFF.

The sample holds many counts of this clonotype. The V gene is TRBV4-1, the J gene TRBJ1-6; no firm D call. The CDR3 extends over 17 amino acids. V was trimmed by 1 base and J by 5 bases, leaving 15 bases between them. Germline CDR1 reads MGHRA; CDR2 reads YSYEKL. The chain's CDR3 is CASSQGVALVDNSPLHF. The CDR3 DNA reads as TGCGCCAGCAGCCAAGGTGTCGCATTGGTCGATAATTCACCCCTCCACTTT.